This is a list of T cell receptor beta chains from one sample in a study of post-analysis software for immune sequencing data. A single record per CDR3 protein comes from TCRdb applying MiXCR to the PCR reads. The repertoire includes about 540,000 distinct CDR3 sequences, approximately 34% of them detected once, and 6% sits in the top ten. The sample comprised blood. These receptors were taken from a girl aged 2 to 17 with multiple sclerosis. Each CDR3 is given with its conserved first and last residue.

TRBV12-3/TRBV12-4 | CASVEWGGTDTQYF
TRBV19 | CATRTGADGANVLTF
TRBV29-1 | CSVAEDEKLFF
TRBV27 | CASRTGNNYGYTF
TRBV12-3/TRBV12-4 | CASSPDRAYEQYF
TRBV10-3 | CAFSERSGVTDTQYF
TRBV15 | CATSRVVGRGLYGYTF
TRBV3-1 | CASSYVLSGTRSTDTQYF
TRBV7-2 | CASSLMVYEQYF
TRBV5-1 | CASSSPQGQETQYF
TRBV7-2 | CASTHRAYGYTF
TRBV5-1 | CASSFGGQGYGYTF
TRBV29-1 | CSVEGQGYNEQFF
TRBV5-1 | CASSLGGGSSYNEQFF
TRBV20-1 | CSAVHQGTDTQYF
TRBV6-1 | CASSEHGGGWVDIQYF
TRBV25-1 | CASSDSRLAGLDTQYF
TRBV12-3/TRBV12-4 | CASSPATVDRPNTEAFF
TRBV6-5 | CASSYDGGAPGELFF
TRBV7-2 | CASSLWRGGQETQYF
TRBV20-1 | CSAFLAGGPNEQFF